Listed below are T cell receptor beta chains from one sample, sequenced in a study of T-cell memory formation after mild COVID-19. Via MiXCR, TCRdb re-called the 5' RACE reads, giving one row per CDR3 protein. The sample comprises about 130,000 distinct CDR3 sequences, about a sixth of which are singletons, and roughly 5% rests with the top ten. Sequenced material: PBMCs or a T cell subset sorted from them (not recorded which). The receptors were sampled from a man between 18 and 35 years old who had mild COVID-19 (a few samples of this study predate the infection). Cell type and time point are not known. CDR3s include the opening cysteine and the closing phenylalanine or tryptophan. A D gene is named only where the DNA matches it firmly. Size is stated for part of the rows, as once, few or many counts, or as a class when the clone is expanded.

j_call clone_size v_call d_call cdr3_nt cdr3_aa
TRBJ2-1 many TRBV5-1 TRBD2 TGCGCCAGCAGCCACCCCCGACTAGCGGGGTACAATGAGCAGTTCTTC CASSHPRLAGYNEQFF
TRBJ2-7 many TRBV5-1 - TGCGCCAGCAGCTTGTCGGGCGACTACGAGCAGTACTTC CASSLSGDYEQYF
TRBJ2-1 - TRBV2 TRBD2 TGTGCCAGCAGGCTAGCGGGGATACGGTACAATGAGCAGTTCTTC CASRLAGIRYNEQFF
TRBJ2-3 few TRBV5-1 - TGCGCCAGCAAGCAAATAGATACGCAGTATTTT CASKQIDTQYF
TRBJ1-4 - TRBV5-1 - TGCGCCAGCAGCTTACGGGGGGCTAATGAAAAACTGTTTTTT CASSLRGANEKLFF
TRBJ2-3 - TRBV10-3 TRBD1 TGTGCCATCAAAGCACAGGGGGCTAGCACAGATACGCAGTATTTT CAIKAQGASTDTQYF
TRBJ2-5 - TRBV27 TRBD1 TGTGCCAGCAGTTTACGGGACAGGGAGTGGGAGACCCAGTACTTC CASSLRDREWETQYF
TRBJ1-5 - TRBV12-3/TRBV12-4 - TGTGCCAGCAGTTTCGCTCAGGGTCGCCAGCCCCAGCATTTT CASSFAQGRQPQHF
TRBJ2-1 few TRBV7-8 TRBD2 TGTGCCAGCAGCTTAGCGGGGGGGGGAAGCTCCTACAATGAGCAGTTCTTC CASSLAGGGSSYNEQFF
TRBJ2-5 few TRBV5-1 - TGCGCCAGCAGCTTGGCCGGAGGCACCACGGGGGAGACCCAGTACTTC CASSLAGGTTGETQYF
TRBJ1-2 few TRBV6-5 - TGTGCCAGCAGGACAGTGGGTGACTATGGCTACACCTTC CASRTVGDYGYTF
TRBJ2-3 medium-sized TRBV7-2 TRBD2 TGTGCCAGCAGCTTGCACCGACTAGCGGGGCAAGATACGCAGTATTTT CASSLHRLAGQDTQYF
TRBJ2-5 few TRBV5-1 - TGCGCCAGCAGCTTAGGGGCCTACCAAGAGACCCAGTACTTC CASSLGAYQETQYF
TRBJ1-6 - TRBV27 - TGTGCCAGCAGTTTACTGGGCGGCAATTCACCCCTCCACTTT CASSLLGGNSPLHF
TRBJ2-1 - TRBV11-2 TRBD2 TGTGCCAGCAGCTTATTGGGACTAGCGGGGGGACTTAACAATGAGCAGTTCTTC CASSLLGLAGGLNNEQFF
TRBJ1-1 - TRBV7-9 - TGTGCCAGCGTCAAGATGAACACTGAAGCTTTCTTT CASVKMNTEAFF
TRBJ2-1 - TRBV9 TRBD1 TGTGCCAGCAGCCCTCAACAGGGGTCAACCTACAATGAGCAGTTCTTC CASSPQQGSTYNEQFF
TRBJ1-6 - TRBV20-1 - TGCAGTGCTAAGCGGACGGCCAGAAGCTCCTATAATTCACCCCTCCACTTT CSAKRTARSSYNSPLHF
TRBJ2-1 few TRBV5-8 TRBD1 TGTGCCAGCAGCTTGTTCAGGGGGAACGCCTACAATGAGCAGTTCTTC CASSLFRGNAYNEQFF
TRBJ2-6 - TRBV7-3 - TGTGCCAGCAGGGACGGTACTGCGGGGGCCAACGTCCTGACTTTC CASRDGTAGANVLTF
TRBJ2-1 few TRBV12-2 - TGTGCAAGTCGCTCCCTAAGACAGGGGATCCGTCATGAGCAGTTCTTC CASRSLRQGIRHEQFF
TRBJ2-2 many TRBV6-2/TRBV6-3 - TGTGCCAGCAGTTATATGTTGGCGGACGGGGAGCTGTTTTTT CASSYMLADGELFF
TRBJ2-5 - TRBV19 - TGTGCCAGCTCCGTTCGGGAAGAGACCCAGTACTTC CASSVREETQYF
TRBJ1-5 - TRBV11-2 TRBD1 TGTGCCAGCAGCCGGACAGGGGTCAATCAGCCCCAGCATTTT CASSRTGVNQPQHF
TRBJ2-2 few TRBV7-8 - TGTGCCAGCAGCTTAAGAGGACTTAACACCGGGGAGCTGTTTTTT CASSLRGLNTGELFF
TRBJ2-2 - TRBV4-3 - TGCGCCAGCAGCCAAGAAACGGGGTGGGAGAACACCGGGGAGCTGTTTTTT CASSQETGWENTGELFF
TRBJ1-1 many TRBV5-1 - TGCGCCAGCAGGACGGGCCTAGAGGCTTTCTTT CASRTGLEAFF
TRBJ1-5 - TRBV5-6 - TGTGCCAGCAGCCGCGCAGGGGCAGGGAGCAATCAGCCCCAGCATTTT CASSRAGAGSNQPQHF
TRBJ1-5 - TRBV11-2 - TGTGCCAGCAGCTTAGCGGAGGGTAGCAATCAGCCCCAGCATTTT CASSLAEGSNQPQHF
TRBJ2-6 - TRBV29-1 - TGCAGCGTTGCCATGGTCGGGGCCAACGTCCTGACTTTC CSVAMVGANVLTF
TRBJ2-2 - TRBV4-3 - TGCGCCAGCAGCCAAGAACACCGCCCGAGGACCGGGGAGCTGTTTTTT CASSQEHRPRTGELFF
TRBJ1-5 few TRBV12-3/TRBV12-4 - TGTGCCAGTGGACAACTCAATCAGCCCCAGCATTTT CASGQLNQPQHF
TRBJ2-1 many TRBV4-1 TRBD2 TGCGCCAGCAGGGGACTAGCATCAGGGGAGCAGTTCTTC CASRGLASGEQFF
TRBJ2-3 few TRBV7-9 - TGTGCCAGCAGCAAAAGACAGCCTCCGGCAGATACGCAGTATTTT CASSKRQPPADTQYF
TRBJ1-5 many TRBV20-1 - TGCAGTGCTAGACAGGGGAATCAGCCCCAGCATTTT CSARQGNQPQHF
TRBJ1-4 few TRBV5-1 - TGCGCCAGCAGCTTGGACACGGCAGGGAAACTGTTTTTT CASSLDTAGKLFF
TRBJ2-2 - TRBV4-1 TRBD2 TGCGCCAGCAGCCCTTGGACTAGATCGAAGGCCGGGGAGCTGTTTTTT CASSPWTRSKAGELFF
TRBJ1-1 - TRBV3-1 TRBD1 TGTGCCAGCAGCCGAAATCCCGGGACAGGGGCTTTCTTT CASSRNPGTGAFF
TRBJ2-7 - TRBV27 TRBD1 TGTGCCAGCAGTGTATCGACAGGGGGCGCCTACGAGCAGTACTTC CASSVSTGGAYEQYF
TRBJ2-2 many TRBV7-2 TRBD1 TGTGCCAGCAGCCAACGGACAGGGGGCTCTTTCGGGGAGCTGTTTTTT CASSQRTGGSFGELFF
TRBJ2-7 - TRBV7-2 - TGTGCCAGCAGCTCGAGGGGGTTTCAGCAGTACTTC CASSSRGFQQYF
TRBJ2-3 few TRBV2 TRBD2 TGTGCCAGCAGACCACTAGCGGGCACAGATACGCAGTATTTT CASRPLAGTDTQYF
TRBJ2-4 - TRBV28 - - CASSSSGQGHIQYF
TRBJ1-1 - TRBV7-9 - TGTGCCAGCACCAAGACCCCCCAAGGGGCAGGGACTGAAGCTTTCTTT CASTKTPQGAGTEAFF
TRBJ1-1 - TRBV7-2 - TGTGCCAGCAGCTCGGGGGGCGGAATGAACACTGAAGCTTTCTTT CASSSGGGMNTEAFF
TRBJ2-5 - TRBV20-1 - TGCAGTGCGATAGAGAAGTGGGGGACCCAGTACTTC CSAIEKWGTQYF
TRBJ2-5 - TRBV7-7 - TGTGCCAGCAGCTTAGCGCCAACAGGCTCCCAAGAGACCCAGTACTTC CASSLAPTGSQETQYF
TRBJ1-6 few TRBV9 - TGTGCCAGCAGCTCAACCACACCTGGATCACCCCTCCACTTT CASSSTTPGSPLHF
TRBJ1-1 once TRBV5-1 - TGCGCCAGCAGCTTGGCGGCAGGGGAGAACACTGAAGCTTTCTTT CASSLAAGENTEAFF
TRBJ1-1 - TRBV10-1 - TGCGCCAGCAGTGGCTCTATTAACACTGAAGCTTTCTTT CASSGSINTEAFF
TRBJ2-6 few TRBV27 TRBD1 TGTGCCAGCAGTTTATCTGGTTGGGACAGGGCCTTACCTGGGGCCAACGTCCTGACTTTC CASSLSGWDRALPGANVLTF
TRBJ2-7 few TRBV2 TRBD1 TGTGCCAGCACAGGACAGGGGGCAGTCGAGCAGTACTTC CASTGQGAVEQYF
TRBJ2-1 - TRBV29-1 - TGCAGCGTTCAGGGGTGGGTATACAATGATCAGTTCTTC CSVQGWVYNDQFF
TRBJ1-1 - TRBV7-2 - TGTGCCAGCAGGACACAGGGCGGGACTGAAGCTTTCTTT CASRTQGGTEAFF
TRBJ2-3 few TRBV4-2 - TGTGCCAGCAGCCAAGAGTCGCTAGCCACAGATACGCAGTATTTT CASSQESLATDTQYF
TRBJ2-7 many TRBV4-2 TRBD2 TGTGCCAGCAGCCCGGGACTAGCGGGGGGCGAGCAGTACTTC CASSPGLAGGEQYF
TRBJ2-2 many TRBV20-1 TRBD1 TGCAGTGCTAGGGGGGCGGGACAGGGGAGTGAGGAGCTGTTTTTT CSARGAGQGSEELFF
TRBJ1-5 few TRBV20-1 - TGCAGTGCTACATTTACCCAGGGCTGGAATCAGCCCCAGCATTTT CSATFTQGWNQPQHF
TRBJ2-3 few TRBV5-1 TRBD2 TGCGCCAGCAGGACTAGCGGGGATAGCACAGATACGCAGTATTTT CASRTSGDSTDTQYF